A selection of T cell receptor beta chains follows, all from one sample in a study of shared clonotypes between healthy human individuals. Using immunoSEQ multiplex PCR, the repertoire was profiled, and TCRdb retains in-frame clones only, with some absent. Among over a million clones listed, about 96% were seen once. Sequencing used naive CD4+ T cells sorted from blood. These TCRs come from a man in his thirties or forties in good health. CDR3s include the opening cysteine and the closing phenylalanine or tryptophan. A D gene is named only where the DNA matches it firmly. Size is omitted from some rows. Given values are once, few, many or a class for expanded clones.

v_call,clone_size,j_call,d_call,cdr3_aa,cdr3_nt
TRBV28,NA,TRBJ2-1,NA,CASRHHLSYNEQFF,TGTGCCAGCAGACACCATCTCTCCTACAATGAGCAGTTCTTC
TRBV5-4,NA,TRBJ2-1,TRBD2,CASSPEASGRDEQFF,TGTGCCAGCAGCCCGGAGGCTAGCGGGAGGGATGAGCAGTTCTTC
TRBV5-1,NA,TRBJ2-1,NA,CASSYGRGEYEQFF,TGCGCCAGCAGCTATGGGAGGGGGGAGTATGAGCAGTTCTTC
TRBV6-5,NA,TRBJ2-2,TRBD2,CASSYPMGLAAGELFF,TGTGCCAGCAGTTACCCTATGGGACTAGCTGCCGGGGAGCTGTTTTTT
TRBV28,few,TRBJ1-5,NA,CASSLANQPQHF,TGTGCCAGCAGTTTAGCAAATCAGCCCCAGCATTTT
TRBV28,NA,TRBJ1-2,NA,CASSFTHPYGYTF,TGTGCCAGCAGTTTCACCCATCCCTATGGCTACACCTTC
TRBV25-1,NA,TRBJ1-4,TRBD1,CASSPSGTGENEKLFF,TGTGCCAGCAGCCCCAGCGGGACAGGGGAAAATGAAAAACTGTTTTTT
TRBV5-4,NA,TRBJ2-4,TRBD2,CASSPAAGVAKNIQYF,TGTGCCAGCAGCCCGGCCGCGGGAGTAGCCAAAAACATTCAGTACTTC
TRBV19,NA,TRBJ2-7,TRBD2,CASSIVPGTIYEQYF,TGTGCCAGTAGTATAGTCCCCGGGACTATCTACGAGCAGTACTTC
TRBV10-2,NA,TRBJ1-2,NA,CASSESNSGFNGYTF,TGCGCCAGCAGTGAGTCGAATTCAGGGTTCAATGGCTACACCTTC
TRBV7-8,NA,TRBJ2-5,NA,CASSLPRFETVETQYF,TGTGCCAGCAGCTTGCCCCGGTTCGAGACCGTGGAGACCCAGTACTTC
TRBV5-4,NA,TRBJ2-3,TRBD2,CASSPSGGPLHTQYF,TGTGCCAGCAGCCCTTCGGGAGGGCCCCTCCATACGCAGTATTTT
TRBV4-1,NA,TRBJ2-1,TRBD2,CASSQAGLAGNEQFF,TGCGCCAGCAGCCAAGCTGGGCTAGCGGGCAATGAGCAGTTCTTC
TRBV2,NA,TRBJ1-5,TRBD1,CASSQQGGNQPQHF,TGTGCCAGCAGCCAACAGGGGGGTAATCAGCCCCAGCATTTT
TRBV15,once,TRBJ2-7,NA,CATSRDIGSFGPAYEQYF,TGTGCCACCAGCAGAGATATAGGCAGCTTCGGGCCGGCCTACGAGCAGTACTTC
TRBV7-2,NA,TRBJ2-5,NA,CASSLYRSRLGAQETQYF,TGTGCCAGCAGCTTGTACAGAAGTCGTTTGGGGGCACAAGAGACCCAGTACTTC
TRBV7-8,NA,TRBJ2-7,TRBD2,CASSFGGSRNEQYF,TGTGCCAGCAGCTTCGGCGGGAGTCGCAACGAGCAGTACTTC
TRBV6-5,NA,TRBJ1-2,NA,CASSPDGGYGYTF,TGTGCCAGCAGCCCCGACGGAGGATATGGCTACACCTTC
TRBV9,NA,TRBJ2-2,TRBD1,CASSVSRTGGLVGTGELFF,TGTGCCAGCAGCGTATCTCGGACAGGGGGCTTAGTAGGTACCGGGGAGCTGTTTTTT
TRBV14,NA,TRBJ1-4,TRBD1,CASSPTTGVNEKLFF,TGTGCCAGCAGTCCTACTACAGGGGTCAATGAAAAACTGTTTTTT
TRBV30,NA,TRBJ1-1,NA,CAWSGQVNTEAFF,TGTGCCTGGAGTGGACAGGTAAACACTGAAGCTTTCTTT
TRBV7-3,NA,TRBJ2-2,TRBD2,CASSFSGTGELFF,TGTGCCAGCAGCTTTAGCGGGACCGGGGAGCTGTTTTTT
TRBV7-9,NA,TRBJ2-7,TRBD1,CASSPGSGGYEQYF,TGTGCCAGCAGCCCTGGCTCAGGGGGCTACGAGCAGTACTTC
TRBV18,NA,TRBJ2-2,NA,CASSPGGRTGELFF,TGTGCCAGCTCACCGGGGGGAAGGACCGGGGAGCTGTTTTTT
TRBV5-4,NA,TRBJ2-2,NA,CASSNPGPTGELFF,TGTGCCAGCAGCAATCCGGGACCGACCGGGGAGCTGTTTTTT
TRBV2,NA,TRBJ2-3,NA,CASSDPDTQYF,TGTGCCAGCAGTGACCCCGATACGCAGTATTTT
TRBV28,NA,TRBJ2-3,TRBD2,CASRTSGSGSDTQYF,TGTGCCAGCAGGACTAGCGGGAGTGGGTCAGATACGCAGTATTTT
TRBV19,NA,TRBJ2-6,NA,CASRGSGANVLTF,TGTGCCAGTAGAGGCTCTGGGGCCAACGTCCTGACTTTC